This T cell receptor beta chain was sequenced for a study of T-cell reconstitution after alpha-beta-depleted transplantation in children. This clonotype appeared many times. Unique molecular identifiers were incorporated during preparation of the TCRbeta library. Each CDR3 protein gets one entry after TCRdb re-called the PCR reads with MiXCR. This table holds around 130,000 distinct CDR3 sequences, approximately 8.7% found once. The V end was cut by 6 bases, the J end by 0 bases, with 20 bases between. CDR1 DFQATT and CDR2 SNEGSKA come from the germline V gene (reference sequence). CDR3 length: 16 residues.

Sample: PBMCs, mostly from graft donor cells, taken 180 days after TCRalphabeta/CD19-depleted stem cell transplant. J is TRBJ1-2 and V is TRBV20-1, with no clear D. This receptor was obtained from a girl under two years old who had a stem cell transplant for combined immunodeficiency, so the T cells may come from the graft donor. The CDR3 nucleotides read TGCAGTGCCCCGGCTATGTTGATCCCCTCTAACTATGGCTACACCTTC. Translated, it gives CSAPAMLIPSNYGYTF.